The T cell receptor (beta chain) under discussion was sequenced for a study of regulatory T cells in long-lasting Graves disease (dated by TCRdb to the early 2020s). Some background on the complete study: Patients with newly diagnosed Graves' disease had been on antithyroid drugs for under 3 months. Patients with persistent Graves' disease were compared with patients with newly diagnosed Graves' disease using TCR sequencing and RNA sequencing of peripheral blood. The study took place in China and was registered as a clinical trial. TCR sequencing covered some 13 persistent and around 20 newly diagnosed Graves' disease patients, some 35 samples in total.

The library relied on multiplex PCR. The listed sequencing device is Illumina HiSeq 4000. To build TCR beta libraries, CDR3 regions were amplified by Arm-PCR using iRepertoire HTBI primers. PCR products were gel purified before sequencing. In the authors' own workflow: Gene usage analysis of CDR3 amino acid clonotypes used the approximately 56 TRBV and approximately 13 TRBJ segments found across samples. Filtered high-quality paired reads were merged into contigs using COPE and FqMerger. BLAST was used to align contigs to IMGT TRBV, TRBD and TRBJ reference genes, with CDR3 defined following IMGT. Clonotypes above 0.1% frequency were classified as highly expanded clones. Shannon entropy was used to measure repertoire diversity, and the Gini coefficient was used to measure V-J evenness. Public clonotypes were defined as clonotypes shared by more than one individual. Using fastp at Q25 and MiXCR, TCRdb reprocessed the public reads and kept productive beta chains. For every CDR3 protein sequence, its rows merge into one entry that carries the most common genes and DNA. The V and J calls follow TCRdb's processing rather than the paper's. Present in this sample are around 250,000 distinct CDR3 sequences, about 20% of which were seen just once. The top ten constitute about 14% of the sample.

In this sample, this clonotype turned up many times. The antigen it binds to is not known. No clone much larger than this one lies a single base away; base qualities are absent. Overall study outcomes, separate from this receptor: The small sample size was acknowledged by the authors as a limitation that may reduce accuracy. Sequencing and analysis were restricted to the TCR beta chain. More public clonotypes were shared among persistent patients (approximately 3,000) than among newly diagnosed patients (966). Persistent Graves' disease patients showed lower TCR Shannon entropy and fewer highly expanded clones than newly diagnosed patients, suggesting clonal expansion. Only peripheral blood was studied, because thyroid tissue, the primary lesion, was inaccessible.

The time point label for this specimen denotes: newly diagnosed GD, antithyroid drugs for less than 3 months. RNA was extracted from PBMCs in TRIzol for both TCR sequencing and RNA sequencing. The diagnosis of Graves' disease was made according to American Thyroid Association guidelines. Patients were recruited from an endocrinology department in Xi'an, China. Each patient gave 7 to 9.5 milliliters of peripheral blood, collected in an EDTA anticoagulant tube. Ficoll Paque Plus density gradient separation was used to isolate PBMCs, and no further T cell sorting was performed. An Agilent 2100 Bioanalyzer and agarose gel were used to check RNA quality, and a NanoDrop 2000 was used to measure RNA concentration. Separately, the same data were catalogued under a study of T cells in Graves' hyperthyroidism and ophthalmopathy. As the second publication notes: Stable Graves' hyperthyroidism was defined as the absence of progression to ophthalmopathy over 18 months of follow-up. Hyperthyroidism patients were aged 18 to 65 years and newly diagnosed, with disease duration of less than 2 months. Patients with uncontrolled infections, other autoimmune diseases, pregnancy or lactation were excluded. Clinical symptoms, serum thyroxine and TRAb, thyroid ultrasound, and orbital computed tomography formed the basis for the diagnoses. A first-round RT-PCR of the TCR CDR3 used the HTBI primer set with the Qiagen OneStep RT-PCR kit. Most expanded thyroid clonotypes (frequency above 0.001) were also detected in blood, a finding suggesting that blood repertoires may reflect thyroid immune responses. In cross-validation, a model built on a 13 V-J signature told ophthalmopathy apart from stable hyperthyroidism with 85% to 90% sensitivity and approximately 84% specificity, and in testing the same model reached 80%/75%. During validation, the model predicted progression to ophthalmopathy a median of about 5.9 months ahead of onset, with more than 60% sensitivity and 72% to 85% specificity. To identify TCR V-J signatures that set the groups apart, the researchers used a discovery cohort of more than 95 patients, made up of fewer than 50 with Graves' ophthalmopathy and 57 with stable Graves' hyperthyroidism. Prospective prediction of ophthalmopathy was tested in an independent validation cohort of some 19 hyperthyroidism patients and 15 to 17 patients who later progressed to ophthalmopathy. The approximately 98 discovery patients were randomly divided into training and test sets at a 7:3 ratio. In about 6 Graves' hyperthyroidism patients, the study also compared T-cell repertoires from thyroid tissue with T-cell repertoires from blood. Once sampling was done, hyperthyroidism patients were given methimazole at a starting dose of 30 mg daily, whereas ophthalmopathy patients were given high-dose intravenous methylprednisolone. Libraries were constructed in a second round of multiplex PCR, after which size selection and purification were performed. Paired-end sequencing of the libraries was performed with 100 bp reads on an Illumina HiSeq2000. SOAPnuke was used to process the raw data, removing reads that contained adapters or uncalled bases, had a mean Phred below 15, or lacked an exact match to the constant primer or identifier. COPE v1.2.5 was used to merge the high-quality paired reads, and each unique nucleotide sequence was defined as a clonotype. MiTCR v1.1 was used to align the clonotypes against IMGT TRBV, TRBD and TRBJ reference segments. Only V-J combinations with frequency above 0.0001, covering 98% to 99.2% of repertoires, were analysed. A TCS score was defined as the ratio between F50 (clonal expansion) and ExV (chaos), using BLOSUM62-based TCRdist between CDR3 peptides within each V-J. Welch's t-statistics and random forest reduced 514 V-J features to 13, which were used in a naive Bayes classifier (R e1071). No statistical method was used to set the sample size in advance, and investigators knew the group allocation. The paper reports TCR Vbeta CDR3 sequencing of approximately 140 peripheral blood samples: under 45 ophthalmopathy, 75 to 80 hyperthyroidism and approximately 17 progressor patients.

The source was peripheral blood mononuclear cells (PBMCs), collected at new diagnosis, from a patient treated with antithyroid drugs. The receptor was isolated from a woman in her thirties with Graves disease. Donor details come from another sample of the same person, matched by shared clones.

The CDR3 reads as follows: CASNAGIGTDTQYF. The DNA reads as follows: TGTGCCAGCAACGCAGGGATCGGCACAGATACGCAGTATTTT. The receptor chain draws on TRBV6-1 and TRBJ2-3, and TRBD1 may be the D gene, going by 5 matching bases. The V and J ends are trimmed by 7 bases and 1 base, leaving 12 bases between them. The germline V gene gives CDR1 as MNHNS and CDR2 as SASEGT. There are 14 amino acids in the CDR3, from cysteine to phenylalanine inclusive. Of the read, only the CDR3 DNA is kept; its 42 bases are in frame from base 1.